The clone carrying this T cell receptor (beta chain) was seen more than once but under ten times. Antigen: not known. This entry comes from a study of CD8 T cells in ankylosing spondylitis. Overall study findings and caveats: Made up of about eight highly homologous variants, a TCR beta motif appeared characteristic of ankylosing spondylitis blood. Reactive arthritis synovial fluid and blood previously showed some of these motif variants. Enrichment of disease-linked clones was reportedly significant in matched ankylosing spondylitis synovial fluid. CD8+ by phenotype, disease-linked clones were relatively rare in peripheral blood.

Germline V gene lookup returns CDR1 GTSNPN and CDR2 SVGIG (reference sequence). The CDR3 is 14 amino acids. V lost 5 bases and J lost 2, with 15 bases in between. The authors made TCR beta libraries by quantitative 5'-RACE with molecular barcodes. TCRdb re-derived calls from the 5' RACE reads in MiXCR, one entry per CDR3 protein. This repertoire shows 700,000 to 1,000,000 distinct CDR3 sequences, 12% found once; its top ten account for under 0.6%. Source material: blood, either unsorted or a sorted T cell fraction (not recorded which). V and J are TRBV30 and TRBJ1-1; D is unresolved. This clonotype was sampled from a male donor with ankylosing spondylitis. CDR3 sequence: CAWRPLTANTEAFF. The CDR3 DNA reads as TGTGCCTGGCGTCCATTAACAGCAAACACTGAAGCTTTCTTT.